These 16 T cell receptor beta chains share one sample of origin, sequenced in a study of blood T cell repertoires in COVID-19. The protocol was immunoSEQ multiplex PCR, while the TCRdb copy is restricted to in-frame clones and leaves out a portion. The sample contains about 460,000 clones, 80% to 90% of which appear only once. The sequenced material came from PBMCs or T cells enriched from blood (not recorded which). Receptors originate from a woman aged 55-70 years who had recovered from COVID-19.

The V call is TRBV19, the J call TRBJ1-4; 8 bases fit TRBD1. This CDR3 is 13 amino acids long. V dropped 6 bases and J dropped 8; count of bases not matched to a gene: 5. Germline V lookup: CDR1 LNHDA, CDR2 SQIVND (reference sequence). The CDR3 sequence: CASRGRGREKLFF. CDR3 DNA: TGTGCCAGTAGGGGCAGGGGGCGAGAAAAACTGTTTTTT.

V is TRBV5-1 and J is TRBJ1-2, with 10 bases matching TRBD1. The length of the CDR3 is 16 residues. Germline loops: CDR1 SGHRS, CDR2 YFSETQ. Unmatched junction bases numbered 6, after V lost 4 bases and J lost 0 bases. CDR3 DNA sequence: TGCGCCAGCAGCCCCAGGACAGGGGGAACTAACTATGGCTACACCTTC. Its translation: CASSPRTGGTNYGYTF.

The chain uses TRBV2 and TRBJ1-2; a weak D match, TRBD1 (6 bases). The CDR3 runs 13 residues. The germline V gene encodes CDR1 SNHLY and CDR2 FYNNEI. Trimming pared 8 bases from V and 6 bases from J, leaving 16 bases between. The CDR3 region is CASDKGVGDGYTF. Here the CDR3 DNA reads TGTGCCAGCGATAAGGGGGTAGGAGATGGCTACACCTTC.

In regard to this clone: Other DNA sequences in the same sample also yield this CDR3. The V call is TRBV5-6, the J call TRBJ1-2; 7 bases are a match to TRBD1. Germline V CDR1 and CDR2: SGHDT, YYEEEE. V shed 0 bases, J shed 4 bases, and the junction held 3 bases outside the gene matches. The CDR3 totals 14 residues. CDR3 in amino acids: CASSLGDRGYGYTF. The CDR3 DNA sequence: TGTGCCAGCAGCTTGGGGGACAGAGGCTATGGCTACACCTTC.

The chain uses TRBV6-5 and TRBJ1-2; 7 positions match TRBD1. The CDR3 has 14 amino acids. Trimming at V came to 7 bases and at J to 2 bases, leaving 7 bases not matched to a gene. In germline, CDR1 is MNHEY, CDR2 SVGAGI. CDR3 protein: CASTKGGQNYGYTF. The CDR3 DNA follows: TGTGCCAGCACCAAGGGGGGACAGAACTATGGCTACACCTTC.

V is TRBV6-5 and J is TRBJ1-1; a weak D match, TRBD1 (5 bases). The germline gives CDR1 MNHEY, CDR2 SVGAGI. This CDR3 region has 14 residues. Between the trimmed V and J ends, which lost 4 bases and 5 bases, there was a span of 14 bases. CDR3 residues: CASSFPGLGTEAFF. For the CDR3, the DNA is TGTGCCAGCAGTTTTCCAGGGTTGGGGACTGAAGCTTTCTTT.

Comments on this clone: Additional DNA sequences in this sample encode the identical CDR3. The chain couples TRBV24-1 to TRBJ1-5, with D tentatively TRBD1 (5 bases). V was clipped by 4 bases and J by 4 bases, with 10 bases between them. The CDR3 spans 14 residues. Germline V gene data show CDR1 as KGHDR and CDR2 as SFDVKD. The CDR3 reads CATSEPGGNQPQHF. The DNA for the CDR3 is TGTGCCACCAGTGAGCCCGGGGGGAATCAGCCCCAGCATTTT.

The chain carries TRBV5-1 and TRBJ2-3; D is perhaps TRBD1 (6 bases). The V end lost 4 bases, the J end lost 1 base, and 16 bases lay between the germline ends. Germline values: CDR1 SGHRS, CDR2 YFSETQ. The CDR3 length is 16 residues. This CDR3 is CASSQGTLGGTDTQYF. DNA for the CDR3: TGCGCCAGCAGCCAGGGGACCCTCGGGGGCACAGATACGCAGTATTTT.

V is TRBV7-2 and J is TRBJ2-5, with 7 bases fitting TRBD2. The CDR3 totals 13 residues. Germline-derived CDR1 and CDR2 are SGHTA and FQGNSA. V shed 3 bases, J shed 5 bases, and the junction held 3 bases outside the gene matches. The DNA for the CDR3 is TGTGCCAGCAGCTTTGCCGGGGGGGAGACCCAGTACTTC. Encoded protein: CASSFAGGETQYF.

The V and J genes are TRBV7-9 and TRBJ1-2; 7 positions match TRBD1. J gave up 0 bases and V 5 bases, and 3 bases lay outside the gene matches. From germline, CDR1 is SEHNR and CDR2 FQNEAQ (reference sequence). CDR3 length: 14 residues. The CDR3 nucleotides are TGTGCCAGCAGCCTTGGGACAGCTAACTATGGCTACACCTTC. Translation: CASSLGTANYGYTF.

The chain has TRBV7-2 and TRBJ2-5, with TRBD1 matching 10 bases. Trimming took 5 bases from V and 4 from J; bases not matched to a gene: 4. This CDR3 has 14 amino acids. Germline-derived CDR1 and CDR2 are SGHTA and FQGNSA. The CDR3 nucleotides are TGTGCCAGCAGCCGCGGGACAGGGGTAGAGACCCAGTACTTC. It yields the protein CASSRGTGVETQYF.

The CDR3 coding sequence is TGTGCCTGGAGTGGAAGACAGGGGAGGCATGAAAAACTGTTTTTT. Translating gives CAWSGRQGRHEKLFF. V usage is TRBV30 and J usage is TRBJ1-4; 8 bases fit TRBD1. Losses at the gene ends were 1 base for V and 6 bases for J; bases not matched to a gene: 7. The germline CDR1 and CDR2 sequences are GTSNPN and SVGIG (reference sequence). This CDR3 is built from 15 residues. The whole variable domain, remainder taken from reference TRBV30 and TRBJ1-4, is SQTIHQWPATLVQPVGSPLSLECTVEGTSNPNLYWYRQAAGRGLQLLFYSVGIGQISSEVPQNLSASRPQDRQFILSSKKLLLSDSGFYLCAWSGRQGRHEKLFFGSGTQLSVL.

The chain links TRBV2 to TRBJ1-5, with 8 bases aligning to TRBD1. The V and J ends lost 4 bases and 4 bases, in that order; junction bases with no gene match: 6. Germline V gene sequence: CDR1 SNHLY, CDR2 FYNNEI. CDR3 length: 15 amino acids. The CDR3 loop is CASSGGQGANQPQHF. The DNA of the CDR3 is TGTGCCAGCAGTGGGGGCCAGGGGGCGAATCAGCCCCAGCATTTT. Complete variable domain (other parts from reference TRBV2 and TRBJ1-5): EPEVTQTPSHQVTQMGQEVILRCVPISNHLYFYWYRQILGQKVEFLVSFYNNEISEKSEIFDDQFSVERPDGSNFTLKIRSTKLEDSAMYFCASSGGQGANQPQHFGDGTRLSIL.

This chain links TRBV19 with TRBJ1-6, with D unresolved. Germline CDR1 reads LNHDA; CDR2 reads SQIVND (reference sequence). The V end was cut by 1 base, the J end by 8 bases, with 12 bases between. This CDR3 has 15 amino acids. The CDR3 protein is CASSIGSMFDSPLHF. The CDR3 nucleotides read TGTGCCAGTAGTATAGGGAGTATGTTTGATTCACCCCTCCACTTT.

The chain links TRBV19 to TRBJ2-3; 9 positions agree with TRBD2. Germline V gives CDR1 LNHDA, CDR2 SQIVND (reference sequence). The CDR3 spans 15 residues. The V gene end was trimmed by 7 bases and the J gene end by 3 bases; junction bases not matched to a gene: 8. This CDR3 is CASTRSGGLTDTQYF. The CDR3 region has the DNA TGTGCCAGTACCAGGAGCGGGGGGTTGACAGATACGCAGTATTTT.

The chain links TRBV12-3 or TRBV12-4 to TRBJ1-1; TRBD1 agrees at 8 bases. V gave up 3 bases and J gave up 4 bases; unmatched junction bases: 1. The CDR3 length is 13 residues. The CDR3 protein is CASSFDRGTEAFF. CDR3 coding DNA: TGTGCCAGCAGTTTCGACAGGGGCACTGAAGCTTTCTTT.